What follows describes a single TCR beta chain. This sample stems from a study of blood T cell repertoires in COVID-19. Per germline, CDR1 MGHDK and CDR2 SYGVNS. This CDR3 has 18 residues. Trimming removed 5 bases from V and 0 bases from J; junction bases left unmatched: 8. In the study's own analysis: Amplification with reference gene primers provided the estimates of nucleated cell counts. Repertoires were generated with immunoSEQ multiplex PCR, while TCRdb's copy carries only in-frame clones and drops some. V and J calls and clone size are copied from that table; D and trimming were computed from the DNA. The profile shows about 340,000 clones, roughly 90% of them singletons.

This rearrangement joins TRBV25-1 to TRBJ2-1, with 12 bases fitting TRBD2. The clonotype was recovered from a woman younger than 45 who had recovered from COVID-19. Sequenced material: PBMCs or T cells enriched from blood (not recorded which). The CDR3 sequence is CASSSLAGGTSSYNEQFF. CDR3 bases: TGTGCCAGCAGTTCACTAGCGGGAGGCACTAGCTCCTACAATGAGCAGTTCTTC.